Each of the 20 T cell receptor beta chains below was sequenced from the same sample in a study of blood T cell repertoires in COVID-19. Profiled with immunoSEQ multiplex PCR; TCRdb holds only in-frame clones, not every one. The table shows 55,000 to 75,000 clones, with about 86% occurring only once. Sequencing was done on a sample of peripheral blood. The source is a middle-aged man with acute or convalescent COVID-19.

V usage is TRBV6-6 and J usage is TRBJ2-7, with 9 bases identical to TRBD2. Unmatched junction bases numbered 19, after V lost 5 bases and J lost 2 bases. CDR1 is MNHNY, CDR2 SVGAGI, per germline (reference sequence). CDR3 length equals 19 residues. In nucleotides, the CDR3 is TGTGCCAGCAGTCATATTCCGGGACTAGCACGACCCTTAACCTACGAGCAGTACTTC. Translation: CASSHIPGLARPLTYEQYF.

The chain couples TRBV19 to TRBJ2-3; 8 nucleotides align to TRBD2. The CDR3 loop spans 14 amino acids. V was pared by 6 bases and J by 1 base, with 3 bases of the junction left unmatched. CDR1 and CDR2 (germline): LNHDA, SQIVND (reference sequence). CDR3 sequence: CASRAGGRTDTQYF. CDR3 bases: TGTGCCAGTAGGGCGGGGGGTCGCACAGATACGCAGTATTTT.

The chain has TRBV12-3 or TRBV12-4 and TRBJ1-1; D remains unclear. The V end was cut by 3 bases, the J end by 0 bases, with 5 bases between. CDR3 length equals 13 residues. The CDR3 is CASSFSVNTEAFF. As DNA, the CDR3 is TGTGCCAGCAGTTTCTCCGTGAACACTGAAGCTTTCTTT.

This chain's CDR3 is CASSQDGGGAEKLFF. The DNA of the CDR3 is TGCGCCAGCAGCCAAGATGGAGGAGGGGCTGAAAAACTGTTTTTT. This chain joins TRBV4-1 and TRBJ1-4; a weak D match, TRBD1 (5 bases). The V end was cut by 0 bases, the J end by 7 bases, with 12 bases between. Germline V gives CDR1 MGHRA, CDR2 YSYEKL. The CDR3 spans 15 residues.

J is TRBJ1-1 and V is TRBV29-1; 7 bases align to TRBD1. This CDR3 spans 14 amino acids. The V gene's germline CDR1 is SQVTM and CDR2 ANQGSEA. Trimming at V came to 3 bases and at J to 3 bases, leaving 7 bases not matched to a gene. CDR3 bases: TGCAGCGTTGAGGCCAGGGGGTCGTACACTGAAGCTTTCTTT. The encoded protein is CSVEARGSYTEAFF.

This chain connects TRBV3-1 (or the pseudogene TRBV3-2) to TRBJ2-1, with D possibly matching TRBD1 (6 bases). The germline gives CDR1 LGHDT, CDR2 YNNKEL (reference sequence). The CDR3 spans 13 residues. Trimming took 5 bases from V and 6 from J, leaving 11 bases between them. CDR3 bases: TGTGCCAGCAGCGAGGACAGACTCAATGAGCAGTTCTTC. Translated: CASSEDRLNEQFF.

The chain employs TRBV19 and TRBJ1-6, with no clear D. CDR1 and CDR2 (germline): LNHDA, SQIVND (reference sequence). The V and J ends lost 3 bases and 7 bases respectively, with 4 bases between them. The CDR3 runs to 12 residues. CDR3 nucleotide sequence: TGTGCCAGTAGTATGAGGAATTCACCCCTCCACTTT. This sequence encodes CASSMRNSPLHF.

In this sample, this clone turned up once. The CDR3 region has the DNA TGTGCCAGCAGCGGCCCTCACGGGTCTGGCTACACCTTC. It encodes CASSGPHGSGYTF. This rearrangement joins TRBV9 to TRBJ1-2; D not resolved. Germline V gene lookup returns CDR1 SGDLS and CDR2 YYNGEE. This CDR3 has 13 residues. Deletions cut 3 bases from V and 7 bases from J, with 13 bases between.

The chain is built from TRBV7-3 and TRBJ2-3; 7 bases map to TRBD1. The J segment lost 4 bases and the V segment lost 5 bases, leaving 6 bases of the junction unmatched. Germline CDR1 and CDR2: SGHTA and FQGTGA. CDR3 length: 14 residues. In DNA, the CDR3 is TGTGCCAGCAGCCGGGACAGCTCCGCAGATACGCAGTATTTT. Amino acids: CASSRDSSADTQYF.

The V call is TRBV5-1, the J call TRBJ2-5; tentatively, D is TRBD1 (6 bases). V lost 0 bases and J lost 1, with 10 bases in between. CDR3 size: 15 residues. The germline V gene encodes CDR1 SGHRS and CDR2 YFSETQ. CDR3 sequence reads: CASSLGTVFQETQYF. CDR3 nucleotide sequence: TGCGCCAGCAGCTTGGGGACAGTGTTCCAAGAGACCCAGTACTTC.

The chain carries TRBV12-3 or TRBV12-4 and TRBJ1-3; tentatively, D is TRBD1 (6 bases). The CDR3 is 13 residues long. Trimming removed 6 bases at V and 2 bases at J, with 8 bases between. CDR3 region: CASSYRAGNTIYF. The CDR3 DNA sequence: TGTGCCAGCAGCTACAGGGCTGGAAACACCATATATTTT.

CDR3 bases: TGTGCCAGCAGATCGACAGGGGGCTATGAAAAACTGTTTTTT. Residues: CASRSTGGYEKLFF. This chain uses TRBV6-5 with TRBJ1-4; TRBD1 agrees at 10 bases. CDR1 and CDR2 (germline): MNHEY, SVGAGI. Trimming at V came to 6 bases and at J to 6 bases, leaving 4 bases not matched to a gene. This CDR3 is 14 amino acids long.

The chain employs TRBV19 and TRBJ2-7; TRBD1 agrees at 9 bases. The V gene's germline CDR1 is LNHDA and CDR2 SQIVND (reference sequence). With V trimmed by 2 bases and J by 5 bases, 4 bases remained unmatched. This CDR3 region has 14 residues. CDR3 nucleotide sequence: TGTGCCAGTAGTATACGGGACAGGGTTCACGAGCAGTACTTC. This translates into CASSIRDRVHEQYF.

The J gene is TRBJ1-6, the V gene TRBV10-3, with 8 bases lining up with TRBD1. The V gene's germline CDR1 is ENHRY and CDR2 SYGVKD. There are 15 residues in the CDR3. Trimming took 4 bases from V and 4 from J; bases not matched to a gene: 3. The CDR3 spells CAISGGQEYNSPLHF. CDR3 DNA: TGTGCCATCAGTGGGGGACAGGAGTATAATTCACCCCTCCACTTT.

This chain uses TRBV10-2 with TRBJ1-1; D perhaps matches TRBD1 (5 bases). There are 12 residues in the CDR3. Germline V CDR1 and CDR2: WSHSY, SAAADI. Trimming removed 8 bases from V and 1 base from J, with 8 bases in between. This CDR3 is CASGQGNTEAFF. Written as DNA, the CDR3 is TGCGCCAGCGGGCAGGGGAACACTGAAGCTTTCTTT.

The chain recombines TRBV18 with TRBJ1-1; 10 nucleotides match TRBD1. Per germline, CDR1 KGHSH and CDR2 LQKENI. This CDR3 comprises 17 residues. V shed 1 base, J shed 5 bases, and the junction held 10 bases outside the gene matches. The CDR3 loop reads CASSPRRQGAAITEAFF. CDR3 in DNA: TGTGCCAGCTCACCACGTCGACAGGGGGCGGCCATAACTGAAGCTTTCTTT.

The table lists this clone with a count of one. V and J are TRBV10-3 and TRBJ2-7; 8 nucleotides line up with TRBD2. V was pared by 6 bases and J by 4 bases, with 8 bases of the junction left unmatched. This CDR3 is built from 14 residues. Germline V gene lookup returns CDR1 ENHRY and CDR2 SYGVKD. The CDR3 sequence is CAIRPGSGTYEQYF. The CDR3 nucleotides are TGTGCCATCAGACCGGGTAGCGGGACTTACGAGCAGTACTTC.

This clone was detected a few times. The chain has TRBV3-1 (or the pseudogene TRBV3-2) and TRBJ1-2, with 10 nucleotides matching TRBD1. Unmatched junction bases numbered 4, after V lost 4 bases and J lost 8 bases. The CDR3 runs 13 residues. The germline V gene encodes CDR1 LGHDT and CDR2 YNNKEL (reference sequence). The CDR3 nucleotides are TGTGCCAGCAGCCGAGGACAGGGGGACGGCTACACCTTC. It is translated as CASSRGQGDGYTF.

This rearrangement joins TRBV4-1 to TRBJ1-5; possible D gene TRBD1, 5 bases. The CDR3 sequence is 17 residues long. CDR1 is MGHRA and CDR2 is YSYEKL in the germline V gene. The germline V and J ends were trimmed by 0 bases and 0 bases, with 12 bases remaining between them. CDR3 sequence: CASSQEGRGYSNQPQHF. The CDR3 DNA reads as TGCGCCAGCAGCCAAGAAGGTAGGGGTTATAGCAATCAGCCCCAGCATTTT.

There are a few counts of this clone. This rearrangement joins TRBV3-1 (or the pseudogene TRBV3-2) to TRBJ2-7; the match to TRBD2 covers 9 bases. V shed 3 bases and J 3 bases; nucleotides not matched to a gene: 3. Germline-derived CDR1 and CDR2 are LGHDT and YNNKEL (reference sequence). The CDR3 is 14 amino acids. The CDR3 is CASSQSSGSYEQYF. CDR3 DNA: TGTGCCAGCAGCCAGAGTAGCGGGAGCTACGAGCAGTACTTC.